This T cell receptor beta chain originates from a study of CD8 T cells in ankylosing spondylitis. Trimming stripped 7 bases from V and 1 base from J, with 13 bases between. This CDR3 has 15 amino acids. Germline-derived CDR1 and CDR2 are WSHSY and SAAADI. Making use of molecular barcodes, quantitative 5'-RACE generated TCR beta libraries. TCRdb fed the 5' RACE reads into MiXCR, producing one record per CDR3 protein. The table includes 200,000 to 250,000 distinct CDR3 sequences, approximately 20% detected once. About this clonotype: Its specificity is not known. A much larger clone lies a single base off, so this may be a read error.

Study-wide points: For ankylosing spondylitis blood, a TCR beta motif of under 10 highly homologous variants appeared characteristic. As reported, disease-linked clones showed significant enrichment in matched ankylosing spondylitis synovial fluid.

This TCR derives from a male donor with ankylosing spondylitis. Sequencing was performed on blood, either unsorted or a sorted T cell fraction (not recorded which). V and J are TRBV10-2 and TRBJ2-2; possibly TRBD2 for D (5 bases). The chain's CDR3 is CASNSERENTGELFF. CDR3 bases: TGCGCCAGCAACAGTGAGAGGGAGAACACCGGGGAGCTGTTTTTT.